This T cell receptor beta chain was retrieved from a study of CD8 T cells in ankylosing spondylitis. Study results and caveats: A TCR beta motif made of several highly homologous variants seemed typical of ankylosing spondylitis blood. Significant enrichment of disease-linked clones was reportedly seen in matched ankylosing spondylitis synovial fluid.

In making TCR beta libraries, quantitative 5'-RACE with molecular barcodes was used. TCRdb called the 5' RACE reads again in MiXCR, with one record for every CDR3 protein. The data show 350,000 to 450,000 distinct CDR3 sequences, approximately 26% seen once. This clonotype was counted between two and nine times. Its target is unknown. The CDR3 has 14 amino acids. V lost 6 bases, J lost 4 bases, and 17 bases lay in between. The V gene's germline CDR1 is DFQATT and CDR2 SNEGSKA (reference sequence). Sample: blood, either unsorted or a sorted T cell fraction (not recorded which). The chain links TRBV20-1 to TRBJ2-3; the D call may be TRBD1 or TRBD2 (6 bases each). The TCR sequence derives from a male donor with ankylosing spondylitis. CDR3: CSARRGLMADTQYF. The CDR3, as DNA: TGCAGTGCGCGCCGGGGGCTGATGGCAGATACGCAGTATTTT.